This note documents a single TCR beta chain sequence. Its antigen is undetermined. The data derive from a study of cytomegalovirus exposure and HLA in healthy donors. Across the whole study: From donors who were HLA-typed, an early data release held 75 million to 85 million unique TCRs. Overall study results and limits: A later analysis appeared to link common viral pathogens to several of the most significant clusters.

Use of 60 Vbeta and 13 Jbeta primers characterized the PCR. Sequencing was performed with immunoSEQ multiplex PCR; in TCRdb, only in-frame clones are kept and a portion is missing. The data hold fewer than 150,000 clones, with 80% observed a single time. This CDR3 spans 16 amino acids. Germline V gene data show CDR1 as MNHNY and CDR2 as SVGAGI (reference sequence). After removal of 6 bases from V and 3 bases from J, the junction contained 9 bases not matched to a gene. The specimen sequenced was PBMCs. The chain is built from TRBV6-6 and TRBJ1-5, with TRBD1 identical over 9 bases. The origin of this receptor is a man aged 35-49 years in good health and CMV-seronegative. The CDR3 bases are TGTGCCAGCAGACAACGGACAGGGGCCAACAATCAGCCCCAGCATTTT. Its protein product is CASRQRTGANNQPQHF.